The sequence of this TCR beta chain was determined in a study of glioma-infiltrating T cells. As for this clonotype: Its antigen is unidentified.

Study-wide results and limits: Tissue-blood divergence was below expectation in non-neoplastic patients, above in gliomas. Very few CDR3 sequences were shared between tissue and blood.

TCR alpha and beta CDR3 regions were amplified from RNA using iRepertoire nested multiplex PCR. TCRdb processed the multiplex PCR reads anew with MiXCR; each CDR3 protein has one entry. The sample records about 45,000 distinct CDR3 sequences, approximately 20% being singletons. The sequence derives from a human donor with low-grade glioma or glioblastoma, undergoing nonglioma brain surgery, or in good health (not recorded which). What was sequenced was glioma tissue, nonneoplastic brain tissue, or PBMCs (not recorded which).

CDR3 bases: TGTGTTAGCAGTTTATCCACCCGGAATGAAAAACTGTTTTTT. Its protein product is CVSSLSTRNEKLFF. This chain joins TRBV28 and TRBJ1-4; D is undetermined. This CDR3 comprises 14 residues. Germline V gene data show CDR1 as MDHEN and CDR2 as SYDVKM.